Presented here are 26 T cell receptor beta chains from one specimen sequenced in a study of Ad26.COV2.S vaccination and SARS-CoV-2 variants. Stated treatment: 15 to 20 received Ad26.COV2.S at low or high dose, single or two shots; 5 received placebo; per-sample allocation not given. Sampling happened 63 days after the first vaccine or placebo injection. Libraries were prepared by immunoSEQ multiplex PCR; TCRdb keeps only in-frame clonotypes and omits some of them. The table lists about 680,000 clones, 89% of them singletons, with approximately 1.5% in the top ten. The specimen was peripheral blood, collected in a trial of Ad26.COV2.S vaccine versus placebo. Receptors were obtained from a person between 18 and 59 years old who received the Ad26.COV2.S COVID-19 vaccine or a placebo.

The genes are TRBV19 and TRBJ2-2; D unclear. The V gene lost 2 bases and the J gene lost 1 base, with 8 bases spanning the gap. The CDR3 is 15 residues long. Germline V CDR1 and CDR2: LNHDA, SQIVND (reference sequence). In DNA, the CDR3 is TGTGCCAGTAGTATACTGGCGGTGAACACCGGGGAGCTGTTTTTT. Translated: CASSILAVNTGELFF.

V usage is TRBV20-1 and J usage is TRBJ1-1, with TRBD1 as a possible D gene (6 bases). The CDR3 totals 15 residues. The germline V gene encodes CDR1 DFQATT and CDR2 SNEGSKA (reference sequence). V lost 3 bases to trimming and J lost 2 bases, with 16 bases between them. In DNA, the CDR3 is TGCAGTGCTAGTGGGACGACAGGCGTAAACACTGAAGCTTTCTTT. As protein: CSASGTTGVNTEAFF.

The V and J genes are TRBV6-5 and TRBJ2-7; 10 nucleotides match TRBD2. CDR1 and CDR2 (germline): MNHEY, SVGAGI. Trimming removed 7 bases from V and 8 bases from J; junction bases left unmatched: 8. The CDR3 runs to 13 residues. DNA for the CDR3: TGTGCCAGCACCACGGGACTAGCGTCGCAGCAGTACTTC. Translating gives CASTTGLASQQYF.

The CDR3 region has the DNA TGTGCCATCAGTGGGGGAGGCGAGGTTGCAGGAGAGACCCAGTACTTC. Its protein product is CAISGGGEVAGETQYF. The V gene is TRBV10-3, the J gene TRBJ2-5, with D maybe TRBD2 (6 bases). Looked up from germline, CDR1 is ENHRY and CDR2 is SYGVKD. The CDR3 is 16 residues long. V was shortened by 4 bases and J by 4 bases, with 19 bases between the two germline ends.

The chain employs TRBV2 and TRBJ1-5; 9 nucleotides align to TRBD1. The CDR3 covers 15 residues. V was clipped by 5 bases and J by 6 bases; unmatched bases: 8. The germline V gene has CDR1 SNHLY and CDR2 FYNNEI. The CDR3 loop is CASSPGQGLGQPQHF. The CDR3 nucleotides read TGTGCCAGCAGTCCGGGACAGGGTTTAGGTCAGCCCCAGCATTTT.

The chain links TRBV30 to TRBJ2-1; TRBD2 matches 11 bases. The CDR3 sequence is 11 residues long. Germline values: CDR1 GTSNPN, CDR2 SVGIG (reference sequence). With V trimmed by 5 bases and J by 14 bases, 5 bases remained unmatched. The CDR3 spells CAWATSGVEFF. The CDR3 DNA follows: TGTGCCTGGGCGACTAGCGGGGTGGAGTTCTTC.

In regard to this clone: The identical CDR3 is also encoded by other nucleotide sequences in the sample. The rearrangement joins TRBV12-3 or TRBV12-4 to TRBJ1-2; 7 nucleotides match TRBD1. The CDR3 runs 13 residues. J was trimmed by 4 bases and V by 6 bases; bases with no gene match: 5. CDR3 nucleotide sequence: TGTGCCAGCAGCTTGGACAGGTCCTATGGCTACACCTTC. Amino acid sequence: CASSLDRSYGYTF.

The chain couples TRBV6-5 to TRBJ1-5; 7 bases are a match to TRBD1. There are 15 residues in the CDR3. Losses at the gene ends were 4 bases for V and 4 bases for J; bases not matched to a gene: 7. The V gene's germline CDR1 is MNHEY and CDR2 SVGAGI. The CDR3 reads CASSSRDRMNQPQHF. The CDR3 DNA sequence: TGTGCCAGCAGTTCGAGGGACAGAATGAATCAGCCCCAGCATTTT.

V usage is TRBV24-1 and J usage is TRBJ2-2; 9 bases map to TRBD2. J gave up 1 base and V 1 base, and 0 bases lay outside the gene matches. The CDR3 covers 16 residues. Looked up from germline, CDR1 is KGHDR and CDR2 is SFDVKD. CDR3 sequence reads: CATSDFSGRNTGELFF. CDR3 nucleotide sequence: TGTGCCACCAGTGATTTTAGCGGGAGGAACACCGGGGAGCTGTTTTTT.

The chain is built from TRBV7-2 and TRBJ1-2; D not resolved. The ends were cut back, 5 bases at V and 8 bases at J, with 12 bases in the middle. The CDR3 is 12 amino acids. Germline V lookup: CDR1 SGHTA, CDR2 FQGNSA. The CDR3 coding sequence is TGTGCCAGCAGCGCTGACTTATACGGCTACACCTTC. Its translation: CASSADLYGYTF.

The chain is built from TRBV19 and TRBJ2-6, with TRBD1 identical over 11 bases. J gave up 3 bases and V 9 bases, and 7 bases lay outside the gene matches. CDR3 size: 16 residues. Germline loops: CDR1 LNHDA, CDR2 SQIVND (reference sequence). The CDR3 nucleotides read TGTGCCAGCACCGGGACAGGGGGATATGGGGCCAACGTCCTGACTTTC. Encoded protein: CASTGTGGYGANVLTF.

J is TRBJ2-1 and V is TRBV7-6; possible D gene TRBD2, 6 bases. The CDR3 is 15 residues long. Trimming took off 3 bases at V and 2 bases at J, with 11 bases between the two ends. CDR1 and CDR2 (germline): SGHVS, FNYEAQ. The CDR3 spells CASSFEREPYNEQFF. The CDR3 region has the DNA TGTGCCAGCAGCTTCGAACGGGAGCCCTACAATGAGCAGTTCTTC. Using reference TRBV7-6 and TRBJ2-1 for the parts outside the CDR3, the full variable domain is GAGVSQSPRYKVTKRGQDVALRCDPISGHVSLYWYRQALGQGPEFLTYFNYEAQQDKSGLPNDRFSAERPEGSISTLTIQRTEQRDSAMYRCASSFEREPYNEQFFGPGTRLTVL.

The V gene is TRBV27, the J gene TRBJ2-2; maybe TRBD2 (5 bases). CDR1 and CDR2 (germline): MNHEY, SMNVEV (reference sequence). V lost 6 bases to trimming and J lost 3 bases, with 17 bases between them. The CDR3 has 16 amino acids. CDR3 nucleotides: TGTGCCAGCAGCCCTCGATATATCGGGGACACCGGGGAGCTGTTTTTT. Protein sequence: CASSPRYIGDTGELFF.

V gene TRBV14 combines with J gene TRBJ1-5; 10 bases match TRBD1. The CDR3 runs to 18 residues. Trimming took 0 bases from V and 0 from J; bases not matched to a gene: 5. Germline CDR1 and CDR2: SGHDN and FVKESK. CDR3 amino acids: CASSQDRGTGDSNQPQHF. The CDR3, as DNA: TGTGCCAGCAGCCAAGATCGGGGGACAGGGGATAGCAATCAGCCCCAGCATTTT.

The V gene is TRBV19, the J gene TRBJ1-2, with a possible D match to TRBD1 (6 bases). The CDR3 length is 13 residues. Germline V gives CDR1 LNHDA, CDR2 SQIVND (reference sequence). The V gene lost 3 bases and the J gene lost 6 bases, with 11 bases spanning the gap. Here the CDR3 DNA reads TGTGCCAGTAGTATGCAGGGGCCAGATGGCTACACCTTC. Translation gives CASSMQGPDGYTF.

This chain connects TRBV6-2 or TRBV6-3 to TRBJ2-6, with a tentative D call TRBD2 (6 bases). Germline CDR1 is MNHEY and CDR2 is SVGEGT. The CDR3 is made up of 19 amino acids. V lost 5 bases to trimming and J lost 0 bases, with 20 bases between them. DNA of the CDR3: TGTGCCAGCAGTACGGACGTCACGGGAGTCGACTCTGGGGCCAACGTCCTGACTTTC. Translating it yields CASSTDVTGVDSGANVLTF.

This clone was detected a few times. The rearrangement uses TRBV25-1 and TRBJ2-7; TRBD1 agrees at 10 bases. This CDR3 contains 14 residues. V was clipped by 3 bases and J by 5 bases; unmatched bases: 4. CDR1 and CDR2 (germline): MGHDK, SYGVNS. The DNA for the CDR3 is TGTGCCAGCAGTGATCCGACAGGGGGCCACGAGCAGTACTTC. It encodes CASSDPTGGHEQYF.

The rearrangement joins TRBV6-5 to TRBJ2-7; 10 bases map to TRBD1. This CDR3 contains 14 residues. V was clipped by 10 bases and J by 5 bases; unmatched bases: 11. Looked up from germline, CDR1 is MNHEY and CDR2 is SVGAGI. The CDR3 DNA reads TGTGCCACCAAGAGGGACAGGGGATCCCACGAGCAGTACTTC. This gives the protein CATKRDRGSHEQYF.

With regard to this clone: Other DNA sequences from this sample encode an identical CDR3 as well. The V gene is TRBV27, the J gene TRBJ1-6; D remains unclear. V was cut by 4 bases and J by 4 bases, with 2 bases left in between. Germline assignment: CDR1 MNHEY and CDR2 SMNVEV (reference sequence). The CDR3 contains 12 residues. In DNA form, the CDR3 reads TGTGCCAGCAGTTCTTATAATTCACCCCTCCACTTT. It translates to CASSSYNSPLHF.

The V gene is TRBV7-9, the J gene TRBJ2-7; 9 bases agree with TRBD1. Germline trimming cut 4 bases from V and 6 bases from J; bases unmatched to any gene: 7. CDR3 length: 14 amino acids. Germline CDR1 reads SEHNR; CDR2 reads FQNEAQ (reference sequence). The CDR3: CASSWTGAAGEQYF. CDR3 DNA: TGTGCCAGCAGCTGGACAGGGGCCGCCGGCGAGCAGTACTTC.

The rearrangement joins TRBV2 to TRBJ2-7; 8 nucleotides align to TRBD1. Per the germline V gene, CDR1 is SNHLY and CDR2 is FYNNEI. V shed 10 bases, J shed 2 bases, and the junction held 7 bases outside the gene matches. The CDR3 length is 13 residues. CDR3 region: CANEGQEPYEQYF. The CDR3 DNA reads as TGTGCCAACGAGGGACAGGAACCCTACGAGCAGTACTTC.

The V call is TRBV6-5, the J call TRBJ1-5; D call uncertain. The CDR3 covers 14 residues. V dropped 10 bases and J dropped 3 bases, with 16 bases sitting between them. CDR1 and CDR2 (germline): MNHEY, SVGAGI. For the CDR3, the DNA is TGTGCCACCCGCCTGACAATCCCCAATCAGCCCCAGCATTTT. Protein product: CATRLTIPNQPQHF.

The CDR3 reads CASSPRTGDSDTGELFF. The DNA of the CDR3 is TGTGCCAGCAGCCCACGAACGGGGGATTCGGACACCGGGGAGCTGTTTTTT. V is TRBV11-3 and J is TRBJ2-2, with D maybe TRBD2 (6 bases). The CDR3 has 17 amino acids. V was pared by 5 bases and J by 3 bases, with 19 bases between. The germline gives CDR1 SGHNT, CDR2 YENEEA.

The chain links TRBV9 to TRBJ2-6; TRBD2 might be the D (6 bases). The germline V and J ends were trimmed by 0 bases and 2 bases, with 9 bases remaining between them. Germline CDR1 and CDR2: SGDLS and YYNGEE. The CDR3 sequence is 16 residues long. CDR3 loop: CASSVARGTGANVLTF. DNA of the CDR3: TGTGCCAGCAGCGTAGCTCGGGGGACTGGGGCCAACGTCCTGACTTTC.

CDR3 sequence: CASSRTRAANEKLFF. DNA for the CDR3: TGCGCCAGCAGCAGGACACGCGCGGCTAATGAAAAACTGTTTTTT. This chain links TRBV5-1 with TRBJ1-4; perhaps TRBD1 as D (5 bases). V lost 4 bases and J 3 bases, leaving 13 bases between the germline ends. CDR1 SGHRS and CDR2 YFSETQ come from the germline V gene. This CDR3 region has 15 residues.

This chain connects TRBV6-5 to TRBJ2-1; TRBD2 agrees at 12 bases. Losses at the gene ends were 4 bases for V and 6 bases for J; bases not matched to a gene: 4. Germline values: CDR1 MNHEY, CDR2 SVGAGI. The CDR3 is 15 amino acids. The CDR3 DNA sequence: TGTGCCAGCAGTTCCTCTAGCGGGGGGGCCAATGAGCAGTTCTTC. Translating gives CASSSSSGGANEQFF.